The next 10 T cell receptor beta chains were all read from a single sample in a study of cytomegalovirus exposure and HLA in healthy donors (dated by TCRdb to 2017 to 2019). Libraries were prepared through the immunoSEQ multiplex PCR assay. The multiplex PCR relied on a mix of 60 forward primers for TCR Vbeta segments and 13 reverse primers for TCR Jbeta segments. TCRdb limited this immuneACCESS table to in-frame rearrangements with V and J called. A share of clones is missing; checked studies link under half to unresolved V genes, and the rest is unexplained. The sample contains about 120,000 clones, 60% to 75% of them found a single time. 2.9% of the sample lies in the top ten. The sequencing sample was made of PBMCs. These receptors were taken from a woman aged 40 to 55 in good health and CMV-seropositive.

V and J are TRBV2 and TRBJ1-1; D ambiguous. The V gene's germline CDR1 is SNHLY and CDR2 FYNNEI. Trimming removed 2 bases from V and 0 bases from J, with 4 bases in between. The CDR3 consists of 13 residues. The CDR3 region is CASSEWLNTEAFF. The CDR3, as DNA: TGTGCCAGCAGTGAATGGCTGAACACTGAAGCTTTCTTT.

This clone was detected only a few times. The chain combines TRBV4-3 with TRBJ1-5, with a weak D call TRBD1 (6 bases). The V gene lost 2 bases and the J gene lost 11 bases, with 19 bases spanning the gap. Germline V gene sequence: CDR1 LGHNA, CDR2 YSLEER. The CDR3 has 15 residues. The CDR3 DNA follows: TGCGCCAGCAGCCAATCCTCCATTGAGGGGGGGTCCCAGCATTTT. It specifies CASSQSSIEGGSQHF.

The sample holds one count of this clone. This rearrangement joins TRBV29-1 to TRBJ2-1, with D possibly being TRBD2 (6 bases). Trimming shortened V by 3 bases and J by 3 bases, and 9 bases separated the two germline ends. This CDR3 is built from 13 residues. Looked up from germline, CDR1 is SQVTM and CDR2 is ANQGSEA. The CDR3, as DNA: TGCAGCGTTGAGGGCGGGATCTACAATGAGCAGTTCTTC. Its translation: CSVEGGIYNEQFF.

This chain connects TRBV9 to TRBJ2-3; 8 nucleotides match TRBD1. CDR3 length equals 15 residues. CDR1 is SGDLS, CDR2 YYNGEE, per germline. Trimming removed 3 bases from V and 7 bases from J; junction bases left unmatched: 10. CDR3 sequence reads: CASSERDRSGYTQYF. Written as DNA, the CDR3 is TGTGCCAGCAGCGAGAGGGACAGGTCGGGATATACGCAGTATTTT. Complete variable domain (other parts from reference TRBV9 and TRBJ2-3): DSGVTQTPKHLITATGQRVTLRCSPRSGDLSVYWYQQSLDQGLQFLIQYYNGEERAKGNILERFSAQQFPDLHSELNLSSLELGDSALYFCASSERDRSGYTQYFGPGTRLTVL.

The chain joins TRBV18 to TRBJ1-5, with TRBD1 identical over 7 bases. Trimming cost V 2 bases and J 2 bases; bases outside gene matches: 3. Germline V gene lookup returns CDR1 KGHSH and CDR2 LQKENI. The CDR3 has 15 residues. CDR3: CASSPATGRNQPQHF. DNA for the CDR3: TGTGCCAGCTCACCAGCGACAGGGCGCAATCAGCCCCAGCATTTT.

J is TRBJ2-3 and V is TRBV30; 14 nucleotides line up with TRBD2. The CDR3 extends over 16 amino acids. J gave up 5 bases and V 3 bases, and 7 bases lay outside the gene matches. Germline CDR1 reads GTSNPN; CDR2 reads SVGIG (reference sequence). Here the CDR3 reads CAWRWGLAGVGDTQYF. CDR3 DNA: TGTGCCTGGAGGTGGGGACTAGCGGGGGTGGGAGATACGCAGTATTTT.

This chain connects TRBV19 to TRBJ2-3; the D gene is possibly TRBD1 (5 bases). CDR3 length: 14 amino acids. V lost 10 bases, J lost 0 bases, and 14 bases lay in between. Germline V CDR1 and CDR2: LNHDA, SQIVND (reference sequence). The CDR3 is CATRRGASTDTQYF. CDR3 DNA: TGTGCCACCCGACGTGGGGCTAGCACAGATACGCAGTATTTT. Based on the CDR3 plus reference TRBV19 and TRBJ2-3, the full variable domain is DGGITQSPKYLFRKEGQNVTLSCEQNLNHDAMYWYRQDPGQGLRLIYYSQIVNDFQKGDIAEGYSVSREKKESFPLTVTSAQKNPTAFYLCATRRGASTDTQYFGPGTRLTVL.

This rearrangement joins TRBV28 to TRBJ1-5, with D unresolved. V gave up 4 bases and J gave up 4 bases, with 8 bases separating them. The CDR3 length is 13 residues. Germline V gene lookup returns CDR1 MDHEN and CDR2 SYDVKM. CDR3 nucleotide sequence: TGTGCCAGCAGTTACACTACTAATCAGCCCCAGCATTTT. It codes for CASSYTTNQPQHF.

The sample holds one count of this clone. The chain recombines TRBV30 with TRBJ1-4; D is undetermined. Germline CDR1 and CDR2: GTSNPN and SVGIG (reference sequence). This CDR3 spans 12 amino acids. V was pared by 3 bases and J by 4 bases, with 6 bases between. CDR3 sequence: CAWRGGNEKLFF. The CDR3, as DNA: TGTGCCTGGAGAGGCGGTAATGAAAAACTGTTTTTT.

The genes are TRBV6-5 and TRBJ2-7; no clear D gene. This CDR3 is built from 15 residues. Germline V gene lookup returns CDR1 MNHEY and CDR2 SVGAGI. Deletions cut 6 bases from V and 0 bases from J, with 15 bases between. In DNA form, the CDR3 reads TGTGCCAGCAGCCGCCAACCCTATAACTCCTACGAGCAGTACTTC. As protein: CASSRQPYNSYEQYF.